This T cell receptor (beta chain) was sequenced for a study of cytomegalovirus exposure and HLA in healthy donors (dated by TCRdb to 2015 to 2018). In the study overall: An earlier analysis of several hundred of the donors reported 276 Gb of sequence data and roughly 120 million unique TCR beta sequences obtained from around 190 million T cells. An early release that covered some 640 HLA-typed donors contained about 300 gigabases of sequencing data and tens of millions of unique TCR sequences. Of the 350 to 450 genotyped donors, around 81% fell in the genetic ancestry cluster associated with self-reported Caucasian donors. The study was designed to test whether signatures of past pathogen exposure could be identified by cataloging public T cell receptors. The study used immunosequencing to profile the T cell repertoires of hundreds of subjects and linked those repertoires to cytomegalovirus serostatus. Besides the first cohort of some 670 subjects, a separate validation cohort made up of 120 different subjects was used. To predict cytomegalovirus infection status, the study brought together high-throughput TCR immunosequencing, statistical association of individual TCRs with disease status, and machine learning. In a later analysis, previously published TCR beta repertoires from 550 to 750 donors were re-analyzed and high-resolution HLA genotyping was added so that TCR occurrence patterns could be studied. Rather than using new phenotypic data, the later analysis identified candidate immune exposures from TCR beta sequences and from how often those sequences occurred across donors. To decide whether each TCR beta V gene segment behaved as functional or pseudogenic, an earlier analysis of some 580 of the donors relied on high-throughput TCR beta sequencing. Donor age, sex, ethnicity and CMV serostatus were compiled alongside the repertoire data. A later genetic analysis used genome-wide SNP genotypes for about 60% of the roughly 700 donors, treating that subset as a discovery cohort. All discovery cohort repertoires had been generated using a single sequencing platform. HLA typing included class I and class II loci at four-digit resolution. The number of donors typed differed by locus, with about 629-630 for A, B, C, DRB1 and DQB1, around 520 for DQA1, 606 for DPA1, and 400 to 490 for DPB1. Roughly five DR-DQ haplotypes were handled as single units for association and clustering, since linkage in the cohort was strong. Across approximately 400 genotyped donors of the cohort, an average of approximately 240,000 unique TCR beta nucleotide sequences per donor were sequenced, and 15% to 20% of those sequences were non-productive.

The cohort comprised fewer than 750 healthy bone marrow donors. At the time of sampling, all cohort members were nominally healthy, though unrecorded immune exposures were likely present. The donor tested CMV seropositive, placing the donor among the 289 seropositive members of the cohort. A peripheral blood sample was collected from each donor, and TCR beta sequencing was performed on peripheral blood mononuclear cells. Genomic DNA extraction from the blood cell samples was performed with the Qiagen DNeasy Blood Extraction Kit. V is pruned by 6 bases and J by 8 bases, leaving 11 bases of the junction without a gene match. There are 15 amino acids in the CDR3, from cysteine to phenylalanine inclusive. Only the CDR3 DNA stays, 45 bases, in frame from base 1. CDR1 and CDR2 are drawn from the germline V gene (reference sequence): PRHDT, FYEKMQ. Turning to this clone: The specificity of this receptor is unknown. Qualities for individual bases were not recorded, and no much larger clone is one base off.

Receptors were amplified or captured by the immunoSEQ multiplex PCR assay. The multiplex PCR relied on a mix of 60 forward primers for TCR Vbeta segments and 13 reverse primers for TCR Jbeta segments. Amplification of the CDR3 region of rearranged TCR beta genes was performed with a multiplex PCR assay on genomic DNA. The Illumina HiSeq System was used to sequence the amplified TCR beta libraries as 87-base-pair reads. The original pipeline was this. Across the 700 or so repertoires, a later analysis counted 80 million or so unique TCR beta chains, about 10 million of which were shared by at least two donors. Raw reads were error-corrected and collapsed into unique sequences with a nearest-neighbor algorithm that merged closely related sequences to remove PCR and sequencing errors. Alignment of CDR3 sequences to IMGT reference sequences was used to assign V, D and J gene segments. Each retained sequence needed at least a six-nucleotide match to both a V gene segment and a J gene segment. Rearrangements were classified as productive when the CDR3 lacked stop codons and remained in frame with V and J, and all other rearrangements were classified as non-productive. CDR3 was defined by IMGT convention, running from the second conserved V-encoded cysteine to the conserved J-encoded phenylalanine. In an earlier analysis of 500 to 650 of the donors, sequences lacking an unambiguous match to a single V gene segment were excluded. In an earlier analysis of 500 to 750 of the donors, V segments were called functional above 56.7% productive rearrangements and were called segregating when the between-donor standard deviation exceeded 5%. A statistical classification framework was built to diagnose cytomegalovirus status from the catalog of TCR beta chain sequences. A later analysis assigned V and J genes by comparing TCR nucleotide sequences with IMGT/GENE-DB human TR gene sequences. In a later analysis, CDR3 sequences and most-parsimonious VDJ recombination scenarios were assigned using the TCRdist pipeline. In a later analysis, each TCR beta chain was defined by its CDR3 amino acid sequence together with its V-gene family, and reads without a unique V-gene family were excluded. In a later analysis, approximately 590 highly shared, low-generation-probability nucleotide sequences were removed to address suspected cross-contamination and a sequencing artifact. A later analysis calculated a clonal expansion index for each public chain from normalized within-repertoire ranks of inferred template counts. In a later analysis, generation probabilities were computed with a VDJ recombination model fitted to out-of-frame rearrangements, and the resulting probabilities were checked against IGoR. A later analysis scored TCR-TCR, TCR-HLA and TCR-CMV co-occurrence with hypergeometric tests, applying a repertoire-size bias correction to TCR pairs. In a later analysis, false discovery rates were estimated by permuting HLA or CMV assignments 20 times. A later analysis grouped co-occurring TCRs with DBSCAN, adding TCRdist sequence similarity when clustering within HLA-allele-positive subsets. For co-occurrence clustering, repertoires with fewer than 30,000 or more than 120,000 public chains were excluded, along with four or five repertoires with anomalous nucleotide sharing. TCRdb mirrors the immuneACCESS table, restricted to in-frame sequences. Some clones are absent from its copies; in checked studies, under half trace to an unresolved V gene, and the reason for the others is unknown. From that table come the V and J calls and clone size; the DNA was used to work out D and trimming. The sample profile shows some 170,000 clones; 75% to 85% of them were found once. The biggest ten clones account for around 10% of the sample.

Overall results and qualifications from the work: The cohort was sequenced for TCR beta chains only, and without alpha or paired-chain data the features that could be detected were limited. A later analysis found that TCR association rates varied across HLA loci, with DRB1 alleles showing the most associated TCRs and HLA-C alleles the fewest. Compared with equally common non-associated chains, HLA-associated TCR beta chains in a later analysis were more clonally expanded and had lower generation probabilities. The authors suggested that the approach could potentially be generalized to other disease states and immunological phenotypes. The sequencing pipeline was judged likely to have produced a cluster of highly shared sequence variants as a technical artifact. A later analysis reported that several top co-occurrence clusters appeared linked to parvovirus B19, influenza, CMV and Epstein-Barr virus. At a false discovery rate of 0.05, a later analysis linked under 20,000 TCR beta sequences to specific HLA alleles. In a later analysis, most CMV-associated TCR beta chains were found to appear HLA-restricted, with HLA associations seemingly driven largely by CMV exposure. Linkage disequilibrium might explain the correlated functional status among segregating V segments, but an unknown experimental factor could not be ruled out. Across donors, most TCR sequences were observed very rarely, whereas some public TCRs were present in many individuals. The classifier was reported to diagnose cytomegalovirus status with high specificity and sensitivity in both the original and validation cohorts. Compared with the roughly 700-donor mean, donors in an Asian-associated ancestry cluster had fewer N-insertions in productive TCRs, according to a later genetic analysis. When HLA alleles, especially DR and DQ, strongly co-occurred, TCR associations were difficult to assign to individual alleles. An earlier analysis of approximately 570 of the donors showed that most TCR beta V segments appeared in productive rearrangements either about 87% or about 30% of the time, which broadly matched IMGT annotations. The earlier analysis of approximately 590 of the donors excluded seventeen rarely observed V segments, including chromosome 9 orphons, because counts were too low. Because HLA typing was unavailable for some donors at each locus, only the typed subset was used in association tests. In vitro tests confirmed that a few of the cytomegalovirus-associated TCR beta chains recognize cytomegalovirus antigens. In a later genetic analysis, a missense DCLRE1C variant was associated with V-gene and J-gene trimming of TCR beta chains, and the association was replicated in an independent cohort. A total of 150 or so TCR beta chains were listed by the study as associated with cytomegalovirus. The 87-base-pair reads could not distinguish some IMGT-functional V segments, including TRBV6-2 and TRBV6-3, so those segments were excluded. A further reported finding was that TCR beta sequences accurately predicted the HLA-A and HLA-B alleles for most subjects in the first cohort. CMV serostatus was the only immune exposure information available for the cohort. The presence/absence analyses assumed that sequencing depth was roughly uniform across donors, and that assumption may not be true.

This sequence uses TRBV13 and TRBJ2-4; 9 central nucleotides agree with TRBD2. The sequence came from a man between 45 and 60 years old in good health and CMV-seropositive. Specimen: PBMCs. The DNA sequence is TGTGCCAGCAGATCGGCTGGCGGGAGGGGGCACATTCAGTACTTC. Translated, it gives CASRSAGGRGHIQYF.